This T cell receptor (beta chain) was sequenced for a study of shared clonotypes between healthy human individuals. The study, taken as a whole, reports: A handful of donors shared about 5% of their naive CD4 clonotypes.

Turning to this clone: Antigen unknown.

The CDR3 sequence is 15 residues long. The germline V gene has CDR1 SEHNR and CDR2 FQNEAQ (reference sequence). The J segment lost 9 bases and the V segment lost 1 base, leaving 6 bases of the junction unmatched. It was at deep level that the assay was run. Each subset's genomic DNA was split evenly across several immunoSEQ plates. How the authors handled the data: ImmunoSEQ gave junction-only sequences without quality scores, so filtering differed. Only in-frame clones appear in the TCRdb table, and some are missing; sequencing was by immunoSEQ multiplex PCR. The V and J calls and clone size are taken from that table; D and trimming were inferred from the DNA. Among 650,000 to 800,000 clones listed, about 91% were seen once. The naive CD8 population came from CD45RO-negative cells selected for CCR7, without terminally differentiated effector memory CD45RA+ cells.

Sequencing input: naive CD8+ T cells sorted from blood. The J gene is TRBJ2-1, the V gene TRBV7-9; 10 positions agree with TRBD1. The sequence derives from a man aged 30-40 years in good health. CDR3 DNA sequence: TGTGCCAGCAGCTTAGTAGGGGACAGGGGTACTGAGCAGTTCTTC. Translating gives CASSLVGDRGTEQFF.